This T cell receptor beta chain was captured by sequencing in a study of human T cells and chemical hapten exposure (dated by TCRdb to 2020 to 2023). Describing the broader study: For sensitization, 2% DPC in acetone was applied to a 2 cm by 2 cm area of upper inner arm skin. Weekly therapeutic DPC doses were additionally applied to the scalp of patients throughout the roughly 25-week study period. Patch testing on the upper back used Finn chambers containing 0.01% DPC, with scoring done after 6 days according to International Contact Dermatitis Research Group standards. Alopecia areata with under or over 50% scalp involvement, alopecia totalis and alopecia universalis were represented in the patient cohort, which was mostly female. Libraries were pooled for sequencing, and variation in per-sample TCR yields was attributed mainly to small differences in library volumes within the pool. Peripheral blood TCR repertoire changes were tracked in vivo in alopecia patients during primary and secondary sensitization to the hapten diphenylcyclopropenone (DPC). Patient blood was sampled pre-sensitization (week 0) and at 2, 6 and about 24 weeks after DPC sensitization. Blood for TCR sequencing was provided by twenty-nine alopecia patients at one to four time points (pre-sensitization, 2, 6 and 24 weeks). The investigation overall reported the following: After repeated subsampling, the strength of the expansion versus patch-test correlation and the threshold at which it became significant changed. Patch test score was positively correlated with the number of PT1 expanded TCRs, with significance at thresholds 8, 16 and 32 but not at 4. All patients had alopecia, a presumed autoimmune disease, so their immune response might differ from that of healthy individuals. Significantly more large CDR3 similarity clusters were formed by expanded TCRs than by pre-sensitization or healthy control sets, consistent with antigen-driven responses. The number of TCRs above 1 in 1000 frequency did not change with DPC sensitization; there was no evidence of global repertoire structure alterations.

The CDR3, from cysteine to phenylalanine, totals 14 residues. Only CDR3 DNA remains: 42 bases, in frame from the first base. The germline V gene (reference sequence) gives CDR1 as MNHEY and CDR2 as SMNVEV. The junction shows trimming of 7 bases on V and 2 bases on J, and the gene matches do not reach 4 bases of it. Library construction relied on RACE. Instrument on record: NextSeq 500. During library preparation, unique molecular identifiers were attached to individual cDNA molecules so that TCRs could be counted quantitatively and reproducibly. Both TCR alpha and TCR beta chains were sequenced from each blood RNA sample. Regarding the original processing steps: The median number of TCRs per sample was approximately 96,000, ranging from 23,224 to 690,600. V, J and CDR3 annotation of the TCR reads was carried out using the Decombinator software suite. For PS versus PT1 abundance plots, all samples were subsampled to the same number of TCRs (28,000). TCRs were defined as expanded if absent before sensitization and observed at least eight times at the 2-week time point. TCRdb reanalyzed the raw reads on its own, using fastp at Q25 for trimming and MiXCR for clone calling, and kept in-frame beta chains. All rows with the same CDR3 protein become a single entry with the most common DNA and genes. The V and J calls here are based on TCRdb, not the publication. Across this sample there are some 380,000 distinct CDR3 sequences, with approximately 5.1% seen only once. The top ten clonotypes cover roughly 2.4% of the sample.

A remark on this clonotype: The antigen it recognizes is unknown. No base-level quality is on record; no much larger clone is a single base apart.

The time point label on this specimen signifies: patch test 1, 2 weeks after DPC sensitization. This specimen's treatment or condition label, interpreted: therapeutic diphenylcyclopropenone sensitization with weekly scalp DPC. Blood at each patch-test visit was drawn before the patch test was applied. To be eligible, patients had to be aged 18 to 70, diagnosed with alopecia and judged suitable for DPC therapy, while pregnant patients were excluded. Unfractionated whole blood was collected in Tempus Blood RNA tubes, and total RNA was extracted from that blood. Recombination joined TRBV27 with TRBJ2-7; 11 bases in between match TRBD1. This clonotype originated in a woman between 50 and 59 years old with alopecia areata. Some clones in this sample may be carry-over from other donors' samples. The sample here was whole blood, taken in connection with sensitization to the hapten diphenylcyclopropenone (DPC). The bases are TGTGCCAGCAAATGGGGACAGGGGGCCTACGAGCAGTACTTC. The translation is CASKWGQGAYEQYF.